The 4 T cell receptor beta chains below were found in one sample sequenced in a study of neurological immune-mediated disorders. One entry per CDR3 protein, called by TCRdb with MiXCR from the 5' RACE reads. The data show 55,000 to 70,000 distinct CDR3 sequences, roughly 3.6% seen once. The source material was PBMCs. The receptors come from a man aged 25 to 40 with multiple sclerosis.

This clonotype was seen ten or more times. This sequence joins TRBV7-3 and TRBJ2-2, with D perhaps given as TRBD1 or TRBD2 (6 bases each). V was pared by 8 bases and J by 5 bases, with 21 bases between. From germline, CDR1 is SGHTA and CDR2 FQGTGA. This CDR3 has 16 residues. The DNA for the CDR3 is TGTGCCAGCGGACGGGGGCCACCTGGAGGGACCGGGGAGCTGTTTTTT. Its translation is CASGRGPPGGTGELFF.

This clonotype was observed many times. The rearrangement uses TRBV4-1 and TRBJ2-3; D is perhaps TRBD1 or TRBD2 (6 bases each). The CDR3 is 16 residues long. Germline V gene lookup returns CDR1 MGHRA and CDR2 YSYEKL. Trimming shortened V by 5 bases and J by 2 bases, and 17 bases separated the two germline ends. CDR3 sequence: CASSDQRGRNTDTQYF. The CDR3 nucleotides are TGCGCCAGCAGCGACCAACGGGGGCGGAACACAGATACGCAGTATTTT.

In this sample, this clonotype turned up many times. This chain connects TRBV27 to TRBJ1-5; TRBD1 agrees at 9 bases. The V gene's germline CDR1 is MNHEY and CDR2 SMNVEV (reference sequence). The CDR3 has 13 amino acids. The V and J ends lost 6 bases and 5 bases, in that order; junction bases with no gene match: 2. DNA of the CDR3: TGTGCCAGCAGAAGACAGGGGGATCAGCCCCAGCATTTT. It translates to CASRRQGDQPQHF.

This clonotype was seen repeatedly, ten times or more. This chain uses TRBV5-1 with TRBJ2-5, with 8 nucleotides matching TRBD2. The CDR3 length is 15 residues. Losses at the gene ends were 1 base for V and 5 bases for J; bases not matched to a gene: 7. The germline V gene encodes CDR1 SGHRS and CDR2 YFSETQ. CDR3: CASSLRGGMSETQYF. In DNA, the CDR3 is TGCGCCAGCAGCTTGCGGGGGGGGATGTCGGAGACCCAGTACTTC.